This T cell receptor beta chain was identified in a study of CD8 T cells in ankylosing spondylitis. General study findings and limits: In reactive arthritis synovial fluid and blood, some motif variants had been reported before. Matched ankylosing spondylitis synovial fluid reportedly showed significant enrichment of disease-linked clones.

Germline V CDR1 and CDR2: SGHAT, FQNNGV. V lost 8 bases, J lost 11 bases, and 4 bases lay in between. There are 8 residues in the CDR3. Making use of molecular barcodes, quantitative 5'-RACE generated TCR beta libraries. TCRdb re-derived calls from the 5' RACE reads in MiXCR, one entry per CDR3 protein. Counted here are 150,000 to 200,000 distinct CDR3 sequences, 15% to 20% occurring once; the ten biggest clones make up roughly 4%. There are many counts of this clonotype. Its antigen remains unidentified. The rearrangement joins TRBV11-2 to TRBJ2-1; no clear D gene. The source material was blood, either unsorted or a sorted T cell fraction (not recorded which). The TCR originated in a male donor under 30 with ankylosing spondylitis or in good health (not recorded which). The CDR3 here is CASGKQFF. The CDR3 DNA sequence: TGTGCCAGCGGGAAGCAGTTCTTC.